This is a list of T cell receptor beta chains from one sample in a study of blood T cells in healthy people across ages. TCRdb re-analysed the 5' RACE reads in MiXCR, keeping a single row per CDR3 protein. The repertoire has some 670,000 distinct CDR3 sequences, approximately 52% of them found once; the top ten carry approximately 12%. Sequences were obtained from blood. The origin of the receptors is a woman of 80 years or more in good health. CDR3s include the opening cysteine and the closing phenylalanine or tryptophan. A D gene is named only where the DNA matches it firmly. The size field is filled for only some rows; it gives once, few, many or a size class.

d_call	v_call	clone_size	j_call	cdr3_nt	cdr3_aa
NA	TRBV5-1	NA	TRBJ2-6	TGCGCCAGCAGAGTCTTCCCGGCCAACGTCCTGACTTTC	CASRVFPANVLTF
TRBD1	TRBV28	NA	TRBJ1-1	TGTGCCAGCAGTGGACAGGGGGCTGGTGAAGCTTTCTTT	CASSGQGAGEAFF
TRBD1	TRBV20-1	NA	TRBJ1-1	TGCAGTGCTAGTGCACAGGGGGCCACTGAAGCTTTCTTT	CSASAQGATEAFF
TRBD1	TRBV20-1	few	TRBJ2-1	TGCAGTGCCATAGGGACAGGGGAATGGTCCTCCTACAATGAGCAGTTCTTC	CSAIGTGEWSSYNEQFF
NA	TRBV9	NA	TRBJ2-1	TGTGCCAGCAAGGGCTACTTGGACAATGAGCAGTTCTTC	CASKGYLDNEQFF
NA	TRBV7-8	NA	TRBJ2-7	TGTGCCACCGAAGGGGGGGTGACCTACGAGCAGTACTTC	CATEGGVTYEQYF
NA	TRBV6-1	NA	TRBJ2-6	TGTGCCAGCAGGTCTGGCCCCAACGTCCTGACTTTC	CASRSGPNVLTF
NA	TRBV29-1	NA	TRBJ2-5	TGCAGCGTTGCAGTTCCAGGGCGGCAAGAGACCCAGTACTTC	CSVAVPGRQETQYF
TRBD1	TRBV20-1	NA	TRBJ1-1	TGCAGTGCTAGAGAGTTAACAGGGGGAGCCGAAGCTTTCTTT	CSARELTGGAEAFF
TRBD2	TRBV11-1	NA	TRBJ2-1	TGTGCCAGCGGCACGGGACTAGCAAATGAGCAGTTCTTC	CASGTGLANEQFF
TRBD2	TRBV7-2	few	TRBJ2-4	TGTGCCAGCAGCCCAAGCGGGGGGGCGTCTCTGGCCAAAAACATTCAGTACTTC	CASSPSGGASLAKNIQYF
NA	TRBV4-1	NA	TRBJ2-5	TGCGCCAGCAGCCAAGAGGGCAGGCTTCAAGAGACCCAGTACTTC	CASSQEGRLQETQYF
NA	TRBV10-3	NA	TRBJ2-7	TGCGCCATCAGACATGGGGACGCCTACAATGAGCAGTACTTC	CAIRHGDAYNEQYF
TRBD1	TRBV6-5	NA	TRBJ1-2	TGTGCCAGCAGTCGCGGGACAGGGGGCATCTATGGCTACACCTTC	CASSRGTGGIYGYTF
TRBD1	TRBV3-1	NA	TRBJ1-3	TGTGCCAGCAGCCCTCGAGGGGGCTCAGGAAACACCATATATTTT	CASSPRGGSGNTIYF